This T cell receptor beta chain was captured in a study of blood T cell repertoires in COVID-19. Study as a whole: Samples taken during acute and convalescent COVID-19 were collected in the United States, Italy and Spain. PBMCs, B-cell-depleted T cells, or T cells were the source of the cDNA or gDNA that made up the material.

Original processing notes: Reference gene primer amplification in the assay estimated nucleated cell counts. Some clones are missing from TCRdb's copy, which holds only in-frame ones; the method was immunoSEQ multiplex PCR. V and J calls and clone size come straight from that table; D and trimming were deduced from the DNA. The repertoire includes about 67,000 clones, over 80% of them detected once, and around 5.3% sits in the top ten. Germline V gives CDR1 KGHDR, CDR2 SFDVKD. This CDR3 spans 15 amino acids. With 5 bases clipped from V and 9 bases from J, the junction kept 6 bases outside the gene matches.

This receptor was obtained from a man in his forties or fifties with active COVID-19. The J gene is TRBJ2-1, the V gene TRBV24-1, with 13 positions matching TRBD2. The specimen sequenced was peripheral blood. The CDR3 DNA is TGTGCCACCAGTGGACTAGCGGGAGGCCAAGGTGAGCAGTTCTTC. Translation gives CATSGLAGGQGEQFF.